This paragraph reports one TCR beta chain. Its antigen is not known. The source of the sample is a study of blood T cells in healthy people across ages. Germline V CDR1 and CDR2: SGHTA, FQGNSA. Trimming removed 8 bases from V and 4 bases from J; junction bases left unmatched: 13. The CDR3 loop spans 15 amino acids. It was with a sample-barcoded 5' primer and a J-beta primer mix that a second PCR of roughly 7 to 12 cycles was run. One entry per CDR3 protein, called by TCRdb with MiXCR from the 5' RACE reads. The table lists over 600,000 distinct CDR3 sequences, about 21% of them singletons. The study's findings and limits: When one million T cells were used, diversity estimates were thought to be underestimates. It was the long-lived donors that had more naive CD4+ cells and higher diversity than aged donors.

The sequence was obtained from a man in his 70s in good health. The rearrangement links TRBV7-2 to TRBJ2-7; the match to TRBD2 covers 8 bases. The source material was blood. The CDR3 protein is CASAKSGSAGYEQYF. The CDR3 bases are TGTGCCAGCGCGAAAAGCGGGAGTGCCGGTTACGAGCAGTACTTC.